This entry concerns a single T cell receptor (beta chain). Its cognate antigen is unknown. The germline V and J ends were trimmed by 3 bases and 0 bases, with 6 bases remaining between them. CDR1 is SGHVS, CDR2 FQNEAQ, per germline. CDR3 size: 14 residues. Nominal health characterized the donors when sampled, though unrecorded immune exposures were likely. The data derive from a study of cytomegalovirus exposure and HLA in healthy donors. The PCR had 60 Vbeta and 13 Jbeta primers. Profiled with immunoSEQ multiplex PCR; TCRdb holds only in-frame clones, not every one. The data contain 95,000 to 150,000 clones, about 73% of them singletons. Whole-study findings and limits: Presence/absence analyses assumed roughly uniform sequencing depth across donors, which may not hold.

The chain joins TRBV7-8 to TRBJ2-1; no clear D. The sequencing input was PBMCs. This clonotype was obtained from a woman between 40 and 50 years old in good health and CMV-seropositive. The CDR3 DNA follows: TGTGCCAGCAGCTTGAGTAGCTCCTACAATGAGCAGTTCTTC. It translates to CASSLSSSYNEQFF.